Each of the 29 T cell receptor beta chains below was sequenced from the same sample in a study of control samples from healthy donors and cancer patients. Sequencing was performed with immunoSEQ multiplex PCR; in TCRdb, only in-frame clones are kept and a portion is missing. The data hold under 150,000 clones, with roughly 89% observed a single time. The material sequenced was blood. These receptor sequences come from a man aged 25 to 45 in good health.

V and J are TRBV2 and TRBJ2-1, with TRBD2 matching 9 bases. V was clipped by 7 bases and J by 8 bases; unmatched bases: 6. Germline CDR1 is SNHLY and CDR2 is FYNNEI. This CDR3 is built from 13 residues. CDR3 loop: CASTGGRGDEQFF. The CDR3 nucleotides read TGTGCCAGCACAGGCGGGAGGGGAGATGAGCAGTTCTTC.

The gene calls are TRBV30 and TRBJ2-2, with TRBD2 matching over 7 bases. The CDR3 runs 16 residues. V lost 4 bases, J lost 9 bases, and 17 bases stayed unmatched. Per germline, CDR1 GTSNPN and CDR2 SVGIG (reference sequence). Here the CDR3 reads CAWTYPLGGKARELFF. DNA of the CDR3: TGTGCCTGGACCTACCCCCTGGGGGGGAAAGCCAGGGAGCTGTTTTTT.

The chain recombines TRBV19 with TRBJ1-2; possible D gene TRBD1, 5 bases. Trimming took 4 bases from V and 8 from J, leaving 17 bases between them. Germline-derived CDR1 and CDR2 are LNHDA and SQIVND (reference sequence). CDR3 length: 14 amino acids. As DNA, the CDR3 is TGTGCCAGTAGTAGACCGGGACTTGGTCGGGGCTACACCTTC. Its protein product is CASSRPGLGRGYTF.

This chain uses TRBV11-2 with TRBJ2-1; D uncertain. V shed 1 base and J shed 4 bases, with 11 bases lying between them. Germline V CDR1 and CDR2: SGHAT, FQNNGV. The CDR3 is 15 residues long. This CDR3 is CASSLGPGVYNEQFF. The CDR3 coding sequence is TGTGCCAGCAGCTTAGGCCCGGGCGTATACAATGAGCAGTTCTTC.

This chain uses TRBV29-1 with TRBJ2-7; the D gene could be TRBD1 or TRBD2 (5 bases each). This CDR3 comprises 15 residues. Trimming cost V 5 bases and J 6 bases, with 23 bases left between them. Germline lookup yields CDR1 SQVTM and CDR2 ANQGSEA. The CDR3 reads CSVTIGGPITSEQYF. The CDR3 region has the DNA TGCAGCGTTACCATTGGGGGACCAATTACGTCCGAGCAGTACTTC.

The rearrangement joins TRBV27 to TRBJ1-3, with 8 bases identical to TRBD1. Per germline, CDR1 MNHEY and CDR2 SMNVEV (reference sequence). The CDR3 totals 18 residues. Trimming at V came to 0 bases and at J to 0 bases, leaving 7 bases not matched to a gene. This CDR3 reads CASSLSRTGTGSGNTIYF. DNA of the CDR3: TGTGCCAGCAGTTTATCCCGGACCGGGACAGGCTCTGGAAACACCATATATTTT.

The chain carries TRBV25-1 and TRBJ2-4, with 7 bases lining up with TRBD2. Germline trimming cut 3 bases from V and 0 bases from J; bases unmatched to any gene: 2. The germline V gene encodes CDR1 MGHDK and CDR2 SYGVNS. The CDR3 runs to 15 residues. The CDR3 region is CASSDSGTAKNIQYF. In DNA form, the CDR3 reads TGTGCCAGCAGTGACAGCGGGACAGCCAAAAACATTCAGTACTTC.

The rearrangement joins TRBV28 to TRBJ2-1, with D possibly matching TRBD1 (6 bases). The ends were cut back, 8 bases at V and 5 bases at J, with 10 bases in the middle. The CDR3 is 12 residues long. CDR1 and CDR2 (germline): MDHEN, SYDVKM. For the CDR3, the DNA is TGTGCCAGCCCGGGGACAAACAATGAGCAGTTCTTC. It encodes CASPGTNNEQFF. The full variable domain, its missing parts supplied by reference TRBV28 and TRBJ2-1, is DVKVTQSSRYLVKRTGEKVFLECVQDMDHENMFWYRQDPGLGLRLIYFSYDVKMKEKGDIPEGYSVSREKKERFSLILESASTNQTSMYLCASPGTNNEQFFGPGTRLTVL.

The chain recombines TRBV14 with TRBJ2-7; 9 bases are shared with TRBD1. CDR1 and CDR2 from the germline V gene are SGHDN and FVKESK. Trimming cost V 3 bases and J 4 bases; bases outside gene matches: 1. The CDR3 consists of 13 residues. The CDR3 is CASSQGTGYEQYF. CDR3 DNA: TGTGCCAGCAGCCAGGGGACAGGGTACGAGCAGTACTTC.

This clone was seen once. The DNA of the CDR3 is TGCGCCAGCAGCTTGGAGGGGGACCAAGAGACCCAGTACTTC. Protein: CASSLEGDQETQYF. The chain employs TRBV5-1 and TRBJ2-5, with D possibly being TRBD1 (6 bases). V lost 0 bases and J lost 0, with 6 bases in between. Germline assignment: CDR1 SGHRS and CDR2 YFSETQ. This CDR3 region has 14 residues.

The gene calls are TRBV3-1 (or the pseudogene TRBV3-2) and TRBJ2-1; 8 bases map to TRBD2. The V gene's germline CDR1 is LGHDT and CDR2 YNNKEL (reference sequence). V was pared by 6 bases and J by 9 bases, with 7 bases of the junction left unmatched. This CDR3 is built from 13 residues. CDR3 DNA: TGTGCCAGCAGTCCGGGACTAGATCGTGAGCAGTTCTTC. It encodes CASSPGLDREQFF.

For the CDR3, the DNA is TGTGCCAGCAGCTCGAACGGGGGTAACAATGAGCAGTTCTTC. Protein product: CASSSNGGNNEQFF. This chain connects TRBV11-3 to TRBJ2-1; possibly TRBD2 for D (6 bases). The germline CDR1 and CDR2 sequences are SGHNT and YENEEA. The CDR3 covers 14 residues. V gave up 4 bases and J gave up 5 bases, with 12 bases separating them.

The chain combines TRBV11-2 with TRBJ1-3, with 7 bases identical to TRBD1. Per germline, CDR1 SGHAT and CDR2 FQNNGV. Losses at the gene ends were 1 base for V and 2 bases for J; bases not matched to a gene: 11. The CDR3 totals 18 residues. The CDR3 region has the DNA TGTGCCAGCAGCTTAGGCACCGGCGAGGGGGCAACTGGAAACACCATATATTTT. It translates to CASSLGTGEGATGNTIYF.

This clone has just one count. The rearrangement uses TRBV9 and TRBJ1-2; D may be TRBD1 (6 bases). CDR3 length: 14 residues. V lost 4 bases and J lost 7, with 17 bases in between. Germline values: CDR1 SGDLS, CDR2 YYNGEE. DNA of the CDR3: TGTGCCAGCAGCATCCGGACAGACAGGACTGGCTACACCTTC. Protein sequence: CASSIRTDRTGYTF.

This clone was counted a few times. The chain carries TRBV28 and TRBJ1-6; D gene uncertain. This CDR3 spans 15 amino acids. Trimming cost V 5 bases and J 0 bases, with 8 bases left between them. CDR1 is MDHEN, CDR2 SYDVKM, per germline. In DNA, the CDR3 is TGTGCCAGCAGTCAAGGGAGCTCCTATAATTCACCCCTCCACTTT. Translating it yields CASSQGSSYNSPLHF.

CDR3 residues: CASSLALSTSGPVFREQYF. The CDR3 DNA sequence: TGTGCCAGCAGCTTAGCGCTCTCGACTAGCGGGCCCGTCTTTCGGGAGCAGTACTTC. The chain uses TRBV7-2 and TRBJ2-7; 10 nucleotides align to TRBD2. The CDR3 spans 19 residues. Losses at the gene ends were 0 bases for V and 7 bases for J; bases not matched to a gene: 18. CDR1 is SGHTA and CDR2 is FQGNSA in the germline V gene.

V gene TRBV10-1 combines with J gene TRBJ2-2; 15 bases are shared with TRBD2. V trimming: 4 bases; J trimming: 5 bases; junction bases outside the gene matches: 2. The CDR3 is 16 residues long. The germline CDR1 and CDR2 sequences are WNHNN and SYGVQD (reference sequence). The CDR3 reads CASSGTSGRGTGELFF. The DNA of the CDR3 is TGCGCCAGCAGTGGGACTAGCGGGAGGGGGACCGGGGAGCTGTTTTTT.

The V gene is TRBV3-1 (or the pseudogene TRBV3-2), the J gene TRBJ2-7, with D unclear. This CDR3 contains 12 residues. V was shortened by 1 base and J by 4 bases, with 5 bases between the two germline ends. From germline, CDR1 is LGHDT and CDR2 YNNKEL (reference sequence). CDR3 DNA sequence: TGTGCCAGCAGCCAAGTAATTTACGAGCAGTACTTC. Translating it yields CASSQVIYEQYF.

The chain joins TRBV28 to TRBJ2-3; D might be TRBD2 (6 bases). Trimming took 4 bases from V and 5 from J, leaving 22 bases between them. Germline V gene data show CDR1 as MDHEN and CDR2 as SYDVKM. This CDR3 has 17 residues. Here the CDR3 reads CASSSPATRLGGDTQYF. In DNA, the CDR3 is TGTGCCAGCAGTTCCCCAGCTACTAGATTGGGGGGAGATACGCAGTATTTT.

The chain employs TRBV3-1 (or the pseudogene TRBV3-2) and TRBJ2-3; 13 bases agree with TRBD2. J was trimmed by 3 bases and V by 5 bases; bases with no gene match: 5. CDR3 length: 16 residues. Per germline, CDR1 LGHDT and CDR2 YNNKEL (reference sequence). CDR3 protein: CASSDRGLAGTDTQYF. CDR3 bases: TGTGCCAGCAGCGATAGGGGACTAGCGGGAACAGATACGCAGTATTTT.

The chain employs TRBV21-1 and TRBJ1-4; TRBD1 is taken as the D call from the table, unchecked against the DNA. TRBV21-1 is designated a pseudogene. The CDR3 length is 16 residues. CDR3 nucleotides: TGTGCCAGCAGCATACAGACAGTGAGGTTGGGTGAAAAACTGTTTTTT. Translated: CASSIQTVRLGEKLFF.

This sequence joins TRBV11-3 and TRBJ2-3, with D uncertain. Germline V gene lookup returns CDR1 SGHNT and CDR2 YENEEA. The CDR3 runs 11 residues. Trimming took off 6 bases at V and 0 bases at J, with 1 base between the two ends. The CDR3: CASRSTDTQYF. For the CDR3, the DNA is TGTGCCAGCAGGAGCACAGATACGCAGTATTTT.

The chain carries TRBV27 and TRBJ2-6; 8 bases are a match to TRBD1. CDR3 size: 20 residues. Trimming took 3 bases from V and 2 from J; bases not matched to a gene: 15. Germline CDR1 and CDR2: MNHEY and SMNVEV (reference sequence). CDR3 residues: CASSFRGRRGLSAGANVLTF. CDR3 sequence (DNA): TGTGCCAGCAGTTTCAGGGGTCGCAGGGGGCTATCCGCTGGGGCCAACGTCCTGACTTTC.

CDR3 coding DNA: TGTGCCAGCAGTGAACTACGCTCTGGAAACACCATATATTTT. Translating it yields CASSELRSGNTIYF. The V and J genes are TRBV6-1 and TRBJ1-3; D gene uncertain. V lost 2 bases and J lost 0, with 5 bases in between. CDR3 size: 14 residues. Per germline, CDR1 MNHNS and CDR2 SASEGT.

This clone showed up just once. The chain uses TRBV3-1 (or the pseudogene TRBV3-2) and TRBJ2-3; TRBD1 is a possible D gene (6 bases). The germline V gene encodes CDR1 LGHDT and CDR2 YNNKEL (reference sequence). This CDR3 is built from 15 residues. V shed 3 bases and J shed 0 bases, with 10 bases lying between them. The CDR3 bases are TGTGCCAGCAGCCACAACAGGGCTAGCACAGATACGCAGTATTTT. Translation: CASSHNRASTDTQYF.

The chain combines TRBV25-1 with TRBJ1-4, with no clear D. In germline, CDR1 is MGHDK, CDR2 SYGVNS. The CDR3 spans 15 residues. The V gene lost 4 bases and the J gene lost 0 bases, with 9 bases spanning the gap. The DNA of the CDR3 is TGTGCCAGCAGTGCCCTAGTGGCAACTAATGAAAAACTGTTTTTT. Translating gives CASSALVATNEKLFF.

The V and J genes are TRBV11-2 and TRBJ2-1, with D unresolved. The CDR3 is made up of 13 amino acids. Germline CDR1 reads SGHAT; CDR2 reads FQNNGV. The V end was cut by 0 bases, the J end by 8 bases, with 8 bases between. Here the CDR3 DNA reads TGTGCCAGCAGCTTAGAATCTAAGTATGAGCAGTTCTTC. This codes for CASSLESKYEQFF.

J is TRBJ1-5 and V is TRBV4-1; a weak D match, TRBD1 (6 bases). Trimming pared 1 base from V and 3 bases from J, leaving 13 bases between. CDR1 and CDR2 (germline): MGHRA, YSYEKL. CDR3 length: 16 residues. The CDR3 is CASSQGDTFYNQPQHF. CDR3 DNA sequence: TGCGCCAGCAGCCAAGGGGACACCTTTTACAATCAGCCCCAGCATTTT.

This chain links TRBV20-1 with TRBJ2-3; no clear D gene. This CDR3 region has 11 residues. V dropped 1 base and J dropped 7 bases, with 6 bases sitting between them. Per germline, CDR1 DFQATT and CDR2 SNEGSKA (reference sequence). This CDR3 is CSARGMNTQYF. In DNA form, the CDR3 reads TGCAGTGCTAGAGGGATGAATACGCAGTATTTT.